The subject of this entry is one T cell receptor (beta chain). Its antigen remains unidentified. This CDR3 is 12 amino acids long. Germline V gene sequence: CDR1 WSHSY, CDR2 SAAADI. V was clipped by 4 bases and J by 3 bases, with 7 bases between them. PCR was performed using 60 Vbeta and 13 Jbeta primers. Sequencing was performed with immunoSEQ multiplex PCR; in TCRdb, only in-frame clones are kept and a portion is missing. The sample has around 69,000 clones, around 70% seen once. This sample is part of a study of cytomegalovirus exposure and HLA in healthy donors. Notes on the study in general: Later analysis demonstrated an association between a missense DCLRE1C variant and TCR beta V- and J-gene trimming.

The sequenced sample was PBMCs. This chain joins TRBV10-2 and TRBJ2-7; D is uncertain. The sequence derives from a woman aged 50 to 60 in good health and CMV-seropositive. This CDR3 reads CASSGQVYEQYF. The CDR3 DNA follows: TGCGCCAGCAGTGGCCAGGTCTACGAGCAGTACTTC.